Shown below are 26 T cell receptor beta chains from a single sample sequenced in a study of metastatic and nonmetastatic thyroid tumors. The entire patient cohort was treatment-naive prior to thyroid surgery. Using MiXCR, TCRdb reanalyzed the PCR reads. The sample records 30,000 or so clones, about 25% being singletons. The specimen was blood. All receptors derive from a female donor with papillary thyroid cancer or a benign thyroid nodule (not recorded which). Some clones in this sample may be carry-over from other donors' samples.

This rearrangement joins TRBV18 to TRBJ1-1, with unresolved D. V lost 3 bases and J 1 base, leaving 18 bases between the germline ends. The CDR3 is 17 residues long. The germline gives CDR1 KGHSH, CDR2 LQKENI. CDR3 amino acids: CASSPQSGRNANTEAFF. The DNA for the CDR3 is TGTGCCAGCTCACCCCAATCGGGTAGGAACGCGAACACTGAAGCTTTCTTT.

The CDR3 region is CASSSGLAGPVTYEQYF. CDR3 nucleotides: TGTGCCAGCAGTTCGGGACTAGCGGGCCCGGTGACCTACGAGCAGTACTTC. J is TRBJ2-7 and V is TRBV28; 12 bases fit TRBD2. The length of the CDR3 is 17 residues. Unmatched junction bases numbered 9, after V lost 4 bases and J lost 2 bases. Per germline, CDR1 MDHEN and CDR2 SYDVKM.

Turning to this clone: The CDR3 does not close with the conserved phenylalanine or tryptophan, likely indicating a read error. This chain joins TRBV5-1 and TRBJ2-2; a weak D match, TRBD2 (5 bases). CDR1 and CDR2 from the germline V gene are SGHRS and YFSETQ. This CDR3 is 15 amino acids long. Between the trimmed V and J ends, which lost 0 bases and 6 bases, there was a span of 12 bases. For the CDR3, the DNA is TGCGCCAGCAGCTTGGCTCGGGGTAACTCCGGGGAGCTGTTTTTG. Protein sequence: CASSLARGNSGELFL.

This clone was seen at least ten times. The junction shows a germline mismatch at one end, possibly a read error. The chain recombines TRBV20-1 with TRBJ2-1; D is tentatively TRBD1 or TRBD2 (6 bases each). The germline CDR1 and CDR2 sequences are DFQATT and SNEGSKA (reference sequence). The CDR3 is 10 residues long. CDR3 residues: CSARGGEQFF. The CDR3 DNA is TGCAGTGCGAGAGGGGGGGAGCAGTTCTTC.

In its sample, this clone was seen many times. A much larger clone lies a single base off, so this may be a read error. The CDR3 end shows no conserved phenylalanine or tryptophan, and so a read error is likely. The rearrangement joins TRBV12-3 or TRBV12-4 to TRBJ2-7; D may be TRBD1 (6 bases). There are 14 residues in the CDR3. V was cut by 1 base and J by 3 bases, with 10 bases left in between. The CDR3 loop is CASSLGGGGYEQYL. CDR3 nucleotides: TGTGCCAGCAGTTTAGGTGGGGGCGGCTACGAGCAGTACCTC.

This clone was detected many times. CDR3: CSVYQNTEAFF. The DNA for the CDR3 is TGCAGCGTTTACCAGAACACTGAAGCTTTCTTT. The V call is TRBV29-1, the J call TRBJ1-1; no clear D. There are 11 residues in the CDR3. V was pared by 5 bases and J by 1 base, with 5 bases between. Looked up from germline, CDR1 is SQVTM and CDR2 is ANQGSEA.

Regarding this clone: One base away lies a much larger clone, so this may be a sequencing read error. The CDR3 reads CSARDSTSGYEQYF. In nucleotides, the CDR3 is TGCAGTGCTAGAGATTCCACTAGCGGATACGAGCAGTACTTC. The V call is TRBV20-1, the J call TRBJ2-7, with 8 bases fitting TRBD2. The V segment lost 0 bases and the J segment 4 bases; nucleotides outside the gene matches: 5. This CDR3 has 14 residues. Per the germline V gene, CDR1 is DFQATT and CDR2 is SNEGSKA (reference sequence).

Many counts were recorded for this clone. The chain recombines TRBV3-1 with TRBJ1-3; the D gene is possibly TRBD1 (5 bases). The CDR3 covers 12 residues. The V end was cut by 4 bases, the J end by 8 bases, with 9 bases between. Germline CDR1 and CDR2: LGHDT and YNNKEL (reference sequence). Here the CDR3 reads CASSLQEDTIYF. CDR3 sequence (DNA): TGTGCCAGCAGCCTACAGGAGGACACCATATATTTT.

This clone was counted a few times. CDR3 in amino acids: CASSLGQGLEQYF. The CDR3 region has the DNA TGTGCCAGCAGCCTAGGACAGGGGCTCGAGCAGTACTTC. The chain carries TRBV12-3 or TRBV12-4 and TRBJ2-7, with 9 bases identical to TRBD1. The CDR3 covers 13 residues. J lost 6 bases, V lost 6 bases, and 6 bases had no gene match.

The chain is built from TRBV5-5 and TRBJ1-4; possible D gene TRBD1, 5 bases. The V end was cut by 5 bases, the J end by 6 bases, with 11 bases between. The germline CDR1 and CDR2 sequences are SGHKS and YYEKEE (reference sequence). This CDR3 has 13 amino acids. The CDR3, as DNA: TGTGCCAGCAGGGAAATGGGGGATGAAAAACTGTTTTTT. It is translated as CASREMGDEKLFF.

This clone was seen ten or more times. This chain links TRBV5-1 with TRBJ2-3, with 7 positions matching TRBD2. The germline V gene encodes CDR1 SGHRS and CDR2 YFSETQ. This CDR3 comprises 18 residues. With 4 bases clipped from V and 2 bases from J, the junction kept 16 bases outside the gene matches. This CDR3 is CASSPSLLATISTDTQYF. The CDR3 DNA reads TGCGCCAGCAGCCCCTCCTTACTAGCGACCATTTCCACAGATACGCAGTATTTT.

This clone was found many times. The V call is TRBV15, the J call TRBJ2-5; possibly TRBD2 for D (6 bases). CDR1 is LNHNV and CDR2 is YYDKDF in the germline V gene (reference sequence). The CDR3 runs to 12 residues. V lost 8 bases to trimming and J lost 5 bases, with 12 bases between them. The CDR3 nucleotides are TGTGCCACCTTAAGGAGGGGCGAGACCCAGTACTTC. Translated: CATLRRGETQYF.

This clone was found a few times. The chain links TRBV29-1 to TRBJ2-7; 8 positions agree with TRBD1. V dropped 1 base and J dropped 7; count of bases not matched to a gene: 9. Germline assignment: CDR1 SQVTM and CDR2 ANQGSEA. This CDR3 region has 14 residues. Here the CDR3 DNA reads TGCAGCGTTGAAGGAACTTCCAGGGGGCTTGAGCAGTACTTC. Residues: CSVEGTSRGLEQYF.

This clone was detected only a few times. V gene TRBV11-2 combines with J gene TRBJ2-7; 8 positions match TRBD2. The CDR3 runs 15 residues. The ends lost 1 base at V and 6 bases at J; junction bases unmatched: 8. CDR1 and CDR2 (germline): SGHAT, FQNNGV. CDR3 sequence (DNA): TGTGCCAGCAGCTTAGTGTCTAGCGGGCTCGGCGAGCAGTACTTC. It translates to CASSLVSSGLGEQYF.

This clone was seen at least ten times. The rearrangement uses TRBV7-9 and TRBJ1-2; 7 nucleotides align to TRBD1. With 1 base clipped from V and 9 bases from J, the junction kept 11 bases outside the gene matches. This CDR3 contains 15 residues. Germline CDR1 reads SEHNR; CDR2 reads FQNEAQ (reference sequence). CDR3 DNA: TGTGCCAGCAGCTTAGTTGGACAGGACCCCAGGAGCTACACCTTC. Translated, it gives CASSLVGQDPRSYTF.

This clone appeared a few times. Because the CDR3 is missing its conserved closing phenylalanine or tryptophan, this is likely a read error. V is TRBV25-1 and J is TRBJ2-7; 7 bases fit TRBD1. V shed 9 bases and J 4 bases; nucleotides not matched to a gene: 9. Germline lookup yields CDR1 MGHDK and CDR2 SYGVNS. This CDR3 region has 13 residues. The CDR3 protein is CASLGTESYEQYS. CDR3 bases: TGTGCCAGTCTGGGGACAGAGTCATACGAGCAGTACTCC.

This clone was recorded many times. The CDR3 reads CASSVYISGGNEQFF. The CDR3 DNA follows: TGTGCCAGCAGCGTTTATATTAGCGGGGGCAATGAGCAGTTCTTC. V usage is TRBV9 and J usage is TRBJ2-1, with 9 bases lining up with TRBD2. Germline V gene data show CDR1 as SGDLS and CDR2 as YYNGEE. J was trimmed by 6 bases and V by 2 bases; bases with no gene match: 6. The CDR3 runs to 15 residues.

Many counts were recorded for this clone. The genes are TRBV9 and TRBJ2-3; 10 bases are shared with TRBD2. The CDR3 has 16 residues. The V gene's germline CDR1 is SGDLS and CDR2 YYNGEE. Trimming at V came to 3 bases and at J to 4 bases, leaving 8 bases not matched to a gene. The CDR3 nucleotides are TGTGCCAGCAGCGCCCTAGCGGGAGATAGCCCAGATACGCAGTATTTT. Amino acid sequence: CASSALAGDSPDTQYF.

Ten or more counts support this clone. This sequence joins TRBV2 and TRBJ2-5; D remains unclear. The length of the CDR3 is 13 residues. The V end lost 5 bases, the J end lost 5 bases, and 12 bases lay between the germline ends. Germline V lookup: CDR1 SNHLY, CDR2 FYNNEI. The CDR3 protein is CASSQDGRETQYF. The DNA for the CDR3 is TGTGCCAGCAGTCAGGACGGGCGGGAGACCCAGTACTTC.

With respect to this clone: The final CDR3 position lacks the conserved phenylalanine or tryptophan, pointing to a likely read error. The J gene is TRBJ2-1, the V gene TRBV9; no definite D call. The CDR3 has 11 amino acids. The V gene lost 3 bases and the J gene lost 9 bases, with 7 bases spanning the gap. Germline V gene lookup returns CDR1 SGDLS and CDR2 YYNGEE. The DNA for the CDR3 is TGTGCCAGCAGCGCCGGGTTTGAGCAGTTCCTC. This codes for CASSAGFEQFL.

This clone has a count of ten or more. This sample includes further DNA sequences coding for the same CDR3. This chain joins TRBV20-1 and TRBJ2-6; no clear D. Deletions cut 1 base from V and 0 bases from J, with 4 bases between. CDR3 size: 14 residues. The V gene's germline CDR1 is DFQATT and CDR2 SNEGSKA (reference sequence). The CDR3 DNA reads as TGCAGTGCTAGAGGGGACTCTGGGGCCAACGTCCTGACTTTC. This encodes CSARGDSGANVLTF.

At least ten counts were recorded for this clone. J is TRBJ2-5 and V is TRBV20-1; D is unresolved. V lost 3 bases and J lost 4, with 15 bases in between. The CDR3 runs to 14 residues. The germline CDR1 and CDR2 sequences are DFQATT and SNEGSKA (reference sequence). The CDR3 bases are TGCAGTGCTAGGGACCGGATGGGTCTAGAGACCCAGTACTTC. This sequence encodes CSARDRMGLETQYF.

This clone was seen many times. This chain joins TRBV6-1 and TRBJ1-1; D uncertain. The V gene lost 5 bases and the J gene lost 1 base, with 8 bases spanning the gap. The CDR3 loop spans 13 amino acids. The germline gives CDR1 MNHNS, CDR2 SASEGT. The CDR3 reads CASSRHRNTEAFF. The CDR3 DNA follows: TGTGCCAGCAGTAGGCACAGGAACACTGAAGCTTTCTTT.

This clone was counted ten times or more. The CDR3 sequence: CASSLSGRNEQFF. CDR3 nucleotide sequence: TGTGCCAGCAGTTTGTCAGGGAGGAATGAGCAGTTCTTC. The chain recombines TRBV27 with TRBJ2-1; a possible D gene is TRBD2 (6 bases). Germline V lookup: CDR1 MNHEY, CDR2 SMNVEV (reference sequence). V lost 3 bases, J lost 7 bases, and 10 bases lay in between. This CDR3 comprises 13 residues.

Many counts were recorded for this clone. The rearrangement joins TRBV4-3 to TRBJ1-4; unclear D gene. The CDR3 sequence is 14 residues long. Germline V lookup: CDR1 LGHNA, CDR2 YSLEER. V dropped 0 bases and J dropped 4 bases, with 6 bases sitting between them. CDR3 sequence (DNA): TGCGCCAGCAGCCAAGATCGGCGTAATGAAAAACTGTTTTTT. Its protein product is CASSQDRRNEKLFF.

This clone has at least ten counts. This sequence joins TRBV30 and TRBJ1-5, with a possible D match to TRBD1 (6 bases). Germline V gene data show CDR1 as GTSNPN and CDR2 as SVGIG (reference sequence). Trimming removed 5 bases from V and 10 bases from J, with 12 bases in between. The CDR3 totals 11 residues. CDR3: CAWGTGSPQHF. CDR3 nucleotide sequence: TGTGCCTGGGGAACAGGGAGCCCCCAGCATTTT.